This TCR beta chain was identified during a study of control samples from healthy donors and cancer patients. Germline values: CDR1 SNHLY, CDR2 FYNNEI. The CDR3 sequence is 18 residues long. V shed 10 bases and J 5 bases; nucleotides not matched to a gene: 17. Generated by immunoSEQ multiplex PCR, the TCRdb table keeps only in-frame clones and is missing some. The sample lists hundreds of thousands of clones; around 90% were seen once. The genes are TRBV2 and TRBJ2-1; 13 nucleotides match TRBD2. The sequencing sample was made of PBMCs. The receptor was isolated from a middle-aged man with head and neck cancer. CDR3 loop: CATSQGLAGARFNNEQFF. DNA of the CDR3: TGTGCCACCTCACAAGGACTAGCGGGGGCGCGATTTAACAATGAGCAGTTCTTC.